The TCR beta chain under discussion was sequenced for a study of blood T cell repertoires in COVID-19. As for the study in general: Nucleic acid was either cDNA or gDNA, and it came from T cells, B-cell-depleted T cells, or PBMCs.

In the study's own analysis: Nucleated cell number was recorded as an estimate derived from reference gene primer amplification. Repertoires were generated with immunoSEQ multiplex PCR, while TCRdb's copy carries only in-frame clones and drops some. That table is the source of V, J and clone size, and D and trimming were worked out from the DNA. Of some 88,000 clones detected, 75% to 90% appear once; the ten largest clones hold more than 7%. CDR1 and CDR2 from the germline V gene are LNHDA and SQIVND (reference sequence). The V gene end was trimmed by 2 bases and the J gene end by 3 bases; junction bases not matched to a gene: 5. The CDR3 runs to 15 residues.

Sequencing was performed on peripheral blood. The chain couples TRBV19 to TRBJ2-7; 9 nucleotides match TRBD2. This sequence originates from a man between 60 and 70 years old with acute or convalescent COVID-19. The CDR3 spells CASSIIAGDLYEQYF. The CDR3 DNA reads as TGTGCCAGTAGTATAATAGCGGGAGATCTCTACGAGCAGTACTTC.